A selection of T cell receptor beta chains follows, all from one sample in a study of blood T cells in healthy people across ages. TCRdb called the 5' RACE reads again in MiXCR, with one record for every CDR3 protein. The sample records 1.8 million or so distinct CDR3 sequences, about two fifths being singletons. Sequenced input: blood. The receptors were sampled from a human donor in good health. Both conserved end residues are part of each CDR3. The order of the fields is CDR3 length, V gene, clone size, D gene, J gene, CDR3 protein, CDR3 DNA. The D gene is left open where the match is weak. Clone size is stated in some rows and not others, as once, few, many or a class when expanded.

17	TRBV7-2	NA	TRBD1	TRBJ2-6	CASRRQGVSSGANVLTF	TGTGCCAGCAGGCGACAGGGTGTCTCCTCTGGGGCCAACGTCCTGACTTTC
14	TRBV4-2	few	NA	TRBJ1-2	CASSQPRLDRGYTF	TGTGCCAGCAGCCAACCTAGACTAGATCGTGGCTACACCTTC
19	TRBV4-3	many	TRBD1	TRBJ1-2	CASSQDAGTGGNLPYGYTF	TGCGCCAGCAGCCAAGATGCCGGGACAGGCGGGAATCTACCTTATGGCTACACCTTC
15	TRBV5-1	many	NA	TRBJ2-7	CASSWTSPATGEQYF	TGCGCCAGCAGCTGGACCTCTCCGGCAACGGGGGAGCAGTACTTC
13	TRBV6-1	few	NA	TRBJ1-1	CASPGQVNTEAFF	TGTGCCAGCCCGGGACAAGTTAACACTGAAGCTTTCTTT
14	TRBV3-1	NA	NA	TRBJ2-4	CASTEGIGWGEQYF	TGTGCCAGCACCGAAGGCATCGGTTGGGGTGAGCAGTACTTC
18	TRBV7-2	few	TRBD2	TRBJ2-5	CASSLVHSASGYQETQYF	TGTGCCAGCAGCTTAGTTCATTCGGCTAGCGGCTACCAAGAGACCCAGTACTTC
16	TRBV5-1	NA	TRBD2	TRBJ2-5	CASSFGLAGGGETQYF	TGTGCCAGCAGTTTCGGACTAGCGGGGGGGGGAGAGACCCAGTACTTC
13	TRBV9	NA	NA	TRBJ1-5	CASSGGVAQPQHF	TGTGCCAGCAGCGGGGGTGTAGCTCAGCCCCAGCATTTT
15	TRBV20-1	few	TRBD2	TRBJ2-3	CSARVTSGVRDTQYF	TGCAGTGCTAGAGTGACTAGCGGGGTTAGAGATACGCAGTATTTT
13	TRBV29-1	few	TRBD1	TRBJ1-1	CSVRGTGATEAFF	TGCAGCGTAAGGGGGACAGGGGCCACTGAAGCTTTCTTT
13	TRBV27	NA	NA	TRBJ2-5	CASEGQGSWEQYF	TGTGCCAGCGAAGGGCAGGGGTCTTGGGAGCAGTACTTC
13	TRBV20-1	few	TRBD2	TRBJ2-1	CSAVLLAHNEQFF	TGCAGTGCTGTGCTACTAGCGCACAATGAGCAGTTCTTC
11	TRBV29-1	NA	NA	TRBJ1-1	CSVDWIQEAFF	TGCAGCGTTGATTGGATCCAAGAAGCTTTCTTT
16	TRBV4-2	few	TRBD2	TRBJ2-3	CASSPPGLARTDTQYF	TGTGCCAGCAGCCCACCGGGACTAGCGAGGACAGATACGCAGTATTTT
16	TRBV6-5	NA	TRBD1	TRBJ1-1	CASSYSKAGQGTEAFF	TGTGCCAGCAGTTACTCGAAAGCGGGACAGGGAACTGAAGCTTTCTTT
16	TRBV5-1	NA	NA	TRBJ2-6	CASSFPQASGANVLTF	TGCGCCAGCAGCTTTCCCCAGGCCTCTGGGGCCAACGTCCTGACTTTC
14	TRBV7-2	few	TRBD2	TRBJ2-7	CASSRTSAVSEQYF	TGTGCCAGCAGCCGGACTAGCGCCGTTAGCGAGCAGTACTTC
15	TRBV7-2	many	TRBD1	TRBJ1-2	CASSSYSGTGYGYTF	TGTGCCAGCAGCTCCTACTCCGGGACAGGGTATGGCTACACCTTC
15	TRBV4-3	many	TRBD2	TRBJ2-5	CASSRELAGGETQYF	TGCGCCAGCAGCCGAGAGCTAGCGGGGGGGGAGACCCAGTACTTC
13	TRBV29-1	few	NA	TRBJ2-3	CSVGGGFTDTQYF	TGCAGCGTTGGGGGCGGGTTCACAGATACGCAGTATTTT
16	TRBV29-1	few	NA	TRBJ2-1	CSVEDRQGEWGNEQFF	TGCAGCGTTGAAGATCGGCAGGGTGAGTGGGGCAATGAGCAGTTCTTC
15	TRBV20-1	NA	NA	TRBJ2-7	CSAREKSWGAYEQYF	TGCAGTGCTAGAGAAAAAAGTTGGGGGGCTTACGAGCAGTACTTC